Listed here is a single T cell receptor beta chain. This entry belongs to a study of OX40 agonist ivuxolimab in advanced cancers. V lost 2 bases, J lost 0 bases, and 4 bases lay in between. The CDR3 runs 13 residues. The germline V gene has CDR1 MNHEY and CDR2 SVGAGI. Method: immunoSEQ multiplex PCR; TCRdb's copy keeps in-frame clones and lacks some. This table has approximately 14,000 clones, roughly 82% appearing once. The sample was CD4+ or CD8+ T cells sorted from blood, taken in a trial of the OX40 agonist ivuxolimab. The TCR sequence derives from an adult with an advanced solid tumor such as melanoma, head and neck, liver or kidney cancer. The chain is built from TRBV6-5 and TRBJ2-5; D is ambiguous. Written as DNA, the CDR3 is TGTGCCAGCAGTTACGCAAACCAAGAGACCCAGTACTTC. It is translated as CASSYANQETQYF.